Only a few counts were recorded for the clone carrying this T cell receptor beta chain. During active infection, Seattle patients enrolled and were then monitored through disease. The data stem from a study of blood T cell repertoires in COVID-19. Study-wide context: Donors in the United States, Italy and Spain gave samples during acute or convalescent COVID-19.

Authors' data handling: Reference gene primers were amplified, and this amplification served to estimate nucleated cell counts. Sequencing used immunoSEQ multiplex PCR; TCRdb keeps in-frame clones, though not all of them. For V, J and clone size, that table is used; D and trimming come from the DNA. The sample consists of tens of thousands of clones, 75% to 95% of them appearing once. The CDR3 spans 12 residues. Germline assignment: CDR1 MNHGY and CDR2 SAAAGT. The ends lost 8 bases at V and 5 bases at J; junction bases unmatched: 3. Sequenced: peripheral blood. This receptor was obtained from a man aged 35-49 years with COVID-19, enrolled during active disease. The chain has TRBV6-8 and TRBJ1-5, with TRBD1 matching 7 bases. CDR3 in amino acids: CASGQDHQPQHF. CDR3 nucleotide sequence: TGTGCCAGCGGACAGGACCATCAGCCCCAGCATTTT.